This T cell receptor beta chain was found in a study of CD8 T cells in Susac syndrome. Random hexamers were used to reverse transcribe 0.5 to 1 ug of RNA. The TCR beta CDR3 was amplified by immunoSEQ multiplex PCR across 54 Vbeta, 13 Jbeta. TCRdb ran MiXCR on the immunoSEQ multiplex PCR reads and lists one entry per CDR3 protein. This sample carries about 150,000 distinct CDR3 sequences, around 93% of them seen once, and the ten largest clones take 0.18%. About this clonotype itself: Its antigen is unidentified.

General study points: In total CD8+ repertoires, sixteen Susac-specific public clones were detected, and CD8+ TEMRA repertoires contained roughly five.

FACS enriched CD8+ TEMRA cells, while bulk CD8+ and CD4+ were negatively isolated. The V and J ends lost 5 bases and 8 bases respectively, with 10 bases between them. The CDR3 consists of 12 residues. Germline V CDR1 and CDR2: SGHVS, FNYEAQ. The source material was CD8+ T cells from PBMCs. The origin of this receptor is a human donor with Susac syndrome. This chain links TRBV7-6 with TRBJ2-1; the D is unclear. The DNA of the CDR3 is TGTGCCAGCAGCCCAAGTGGCTATGAGCAGTTCTTC. Translating gives CASSPSGYEQFF.